The 9 T cell receptor beta chains below come from one sample, sequenced in a study of Graves' ophthalmopathy and Graves' hyperthyroidism. Amplifying from RNA transcripts, the study obtained TCR beta CDR3 regions. The authors performed first-round RT-PCR with HTBI primers and then a second-round multiplex PCR. Each CDR3 protein is one row after TCRdb ran MiXCR on the multiplex PCR reads. Among more than 300,000 distinct CDR3 sequences listed, 15% were seen once. Sequenced input: peripheral blood. Source of these receptors: a woman aged 18-29 years with stable Graves' hyperthyroidism.

Ten or more counts support this clonotype. This chain connects TRBV6-1 to TRBJ1-1, with TRBD1 identical over 12 bases. The germline V gene has CDR1 MNHNS and CDR2 SASEGT. The CDR3 totals 17 residues. Germline trimming cut 5 bases from V and 0 bases from J; bases unmatched to any gene: 7. The CDR3 is CASSQGQGAWMNTEAFF. Here the CDR3 DNA reads TGTGCCAGCAGTCAGGGACAGGGGGCGTGGATGAACACTGAAGCTTTCTTT.

This clonotype was recorded at least ten times. V is TRBV6-1 and J is TRBJ1-5, with D hard to call. CDR1 and CDR2 (germline): MNHNS, SASEGT. This CDR3 region has 14 residues. V shed 7 bases and J shed 2 bases, with 12 bases lying between them. The CDR3 sequence: CASMVGFGNQPQHF. The CDR3 DNA reads as TGTGCCAGCATGGTGGGATTCGGCAATCAGCCCCAGCATTTT.

This clonotype was counted many times. V usage is TRBV4-3 and J usage is TRBJ1-6; no clear D gene. The CDR3 loop spans 17 amino acids. V was cut by 0 bases and J by 0 bases, with 9 bases left in between. Germline assignment: CDR1 LGHNA and CDR2 YSLEER. The CDR3 nucleotides are TGCGCCAGCAGCCAAGATCACGGGAGCTCCTATAATTCACCCCTCCACTTT. It is translated as CASSQDHGSSYNSPLHF.

This clonotype was observed many times. The rearrangement links TRBV6-1 to TRBJ1-6; 9 positions match TRBD1. The CDR3 is 18 amino acids. Trimming removed 3 bases from V and 4 bases from J; junction bases left unmatched: 10. The germline V gene has CDR1 MNHNS and CDR2 SASEGT. The CDR3 nucleotides read TGTGCCAGCAGTGATCTCTTGGGACAGGGTCGGTATAATTCACCCCTCCACTTT. It specifies CASSDLLGQGRYNSPLHF.

A word on this clonotype: A much more abundant neighbour one base away suggests this may be a read error. The chain joins TRBV6-1 to TRBJ1-2; D ambiguous. This CDR3 has 13 amino acids. The germline V and J ends were trimmed by 3 bases and 4 bases, with 9 bases remaining between them. CDR1 and CDR2 from the germline V gene are MNHNS and SASEGT. CDR3 in amino acids: CASSDRQSYGYTF. CDR3 DNA sequence: TGTGCCAGCAGTGATCGGCAGTCCTATGGCTACACCTTC.

This clonotype has a count of ten or more. This rearrangement joins TRBV4-2 to TRBJ1-1; a weak D match, TRBD1 (5 bases). Germline loops: CDR1 LGHNA, CDR2 YNFKEQ. V dropped 5 bases and J dropped 2 bases, with 24 bases sitting between them. The CDR3 is 18 residues long. CDR3 protein: CASSGRDFRRGVNTEAFF. In DNA, the CDR3 is TGTGCCAGCAGCGGCAGGGACTTTAGAAGAGGGGTCAACACTGAAGCTTTCTTT.

This clonotype was picked up many times. A much bigger clone sits one base away, suggesting this may be a read error. In DNA, the CDR3 is TGTGCCAGCAGTTCCTGGACGGAAGAGACCCGGTACTTC. This gives the protein CASSSWTEETRYF. The chain links TRBV27 to TRBJ2-5; D is uncertain. CDR3 length equals 13 residues. Germline V gene sequence: CDR1 MNHEY, CDR2 SMNVEV (reference sequence).

This clonotype was detected many times. This chain joins TRBV10-3 and TRBJ2-5; the D gene is possibly TRBD1 (5 bases). The germline CDR1 and CDR2 sequences are ENHRY and SYGVKD. The length of the CDR3 is 14 residues. V was clipped by 5 bases and J by 4 bases, with 14 bases between them. CDR3 protein: CAISSDNPIETQYF. The CDR3 bases are TGTGCCATCAGTTCGGACAACCCCATAGAGACCCAGTACTTC.

This clonotype came up many times. The rearrangement joins TRBV5-1 to TRBJ2-7; the match to TRBD1 covers 8 bases. The CDR3 contains 13 residues. Trimming cost V 5 bases and J 3 bases; bases outside gene matches: 4. The germline gives CDR1 SGHRS, CDR2 YFSETQ. CDR3 nucleotide sequence: TGCGCCAGCAGAGTCACAGGGGGCTACGAGCAGTACTTC. This encodes CASRVTGGYEQYF.